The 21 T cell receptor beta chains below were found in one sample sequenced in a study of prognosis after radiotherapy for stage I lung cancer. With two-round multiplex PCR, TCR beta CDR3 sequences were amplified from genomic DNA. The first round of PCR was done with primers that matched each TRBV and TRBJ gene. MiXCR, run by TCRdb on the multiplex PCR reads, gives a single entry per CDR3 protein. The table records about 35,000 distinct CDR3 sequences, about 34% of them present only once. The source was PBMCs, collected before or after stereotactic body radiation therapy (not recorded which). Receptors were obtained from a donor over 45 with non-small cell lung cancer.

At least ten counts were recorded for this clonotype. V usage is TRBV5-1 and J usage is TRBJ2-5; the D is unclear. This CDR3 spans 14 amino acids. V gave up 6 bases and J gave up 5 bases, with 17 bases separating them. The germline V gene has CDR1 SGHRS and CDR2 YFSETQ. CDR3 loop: CASIRGPAEETQYF. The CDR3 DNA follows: TGCGCCAGCATCCGAGGACCAGCCGAGGAGACCCAGTACTTC.

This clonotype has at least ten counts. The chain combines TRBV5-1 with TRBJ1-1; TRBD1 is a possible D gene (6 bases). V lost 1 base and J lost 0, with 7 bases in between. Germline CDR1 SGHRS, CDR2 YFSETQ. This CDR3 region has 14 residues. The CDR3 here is CASSLTGLNTEAFF. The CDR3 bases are TGCGCCAGCAGCTTGACAGGGTTGAACACTGAAGCTTTCTTT.

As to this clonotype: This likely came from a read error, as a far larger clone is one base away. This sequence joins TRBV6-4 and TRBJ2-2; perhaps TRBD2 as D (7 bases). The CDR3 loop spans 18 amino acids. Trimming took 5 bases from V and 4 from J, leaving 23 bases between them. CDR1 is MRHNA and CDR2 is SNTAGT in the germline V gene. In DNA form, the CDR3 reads TGTGCCAGCAGTTACGGAGATAGGGGGGGCCGGAGCACCGGGGAGCTGTTTTTT. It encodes CASSYGDRGGRSTGELFF.

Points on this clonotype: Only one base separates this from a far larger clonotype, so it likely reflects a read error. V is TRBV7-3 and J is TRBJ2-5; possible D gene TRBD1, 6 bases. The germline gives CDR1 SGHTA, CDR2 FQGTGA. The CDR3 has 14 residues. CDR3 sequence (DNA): TGTGCCAGCAGCTCCGCGAGGGGGTTAGAGACCCATTACTTC. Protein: CASSSARGLETHYF.

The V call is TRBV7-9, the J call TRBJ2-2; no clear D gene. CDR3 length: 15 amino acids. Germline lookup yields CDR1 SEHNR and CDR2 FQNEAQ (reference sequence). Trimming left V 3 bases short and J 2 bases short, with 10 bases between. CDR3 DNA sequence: TGTGCCAGCAGCTTTCATGGTGTCAACACCGGGGAGCTGTTTTTT. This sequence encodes CASSFHGVNTGELFF.

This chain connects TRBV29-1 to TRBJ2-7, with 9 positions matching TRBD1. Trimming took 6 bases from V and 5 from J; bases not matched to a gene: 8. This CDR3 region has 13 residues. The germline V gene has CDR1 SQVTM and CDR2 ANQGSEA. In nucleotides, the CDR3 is TGCAGCGTGGAGGGGACAGGGCTTAACGAGCAGTACTTC. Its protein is CSVEGTGLNEQYF.

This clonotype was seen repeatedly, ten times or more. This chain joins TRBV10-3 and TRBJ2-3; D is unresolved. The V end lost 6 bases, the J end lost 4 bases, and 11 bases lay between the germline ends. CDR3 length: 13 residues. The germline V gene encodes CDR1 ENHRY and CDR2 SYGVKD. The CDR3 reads CAISLVSADTQYF. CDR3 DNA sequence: TGTGCCATCAGCCTGGTCAGCGCAGATACGCAGTATTTT.

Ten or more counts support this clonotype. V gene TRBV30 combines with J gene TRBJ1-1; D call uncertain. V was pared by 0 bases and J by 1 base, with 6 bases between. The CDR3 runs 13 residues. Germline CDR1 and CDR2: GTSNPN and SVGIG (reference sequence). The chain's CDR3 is CAWSVNSNTEAFF. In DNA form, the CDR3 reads TGTGCCTGGAGTGTAAACTCGAACACTGAAGCTTTCTTT.

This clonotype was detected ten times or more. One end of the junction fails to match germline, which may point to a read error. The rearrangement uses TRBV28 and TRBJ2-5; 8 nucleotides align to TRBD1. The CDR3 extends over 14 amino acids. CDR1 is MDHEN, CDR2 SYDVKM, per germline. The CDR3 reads CASRRIGAGGLLDF. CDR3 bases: TGTGCCAGCAGGAGAATTGGGGCAGGGGGCCTGCTGGACTTC.

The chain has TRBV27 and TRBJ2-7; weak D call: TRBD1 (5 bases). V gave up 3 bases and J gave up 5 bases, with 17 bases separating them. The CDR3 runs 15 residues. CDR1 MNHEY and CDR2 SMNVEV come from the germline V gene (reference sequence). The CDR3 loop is CASSLGPGRVHEQYF. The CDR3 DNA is TGTGCCAGCAGTTTGGGTCCGGGCAGGGTTCACGAGCAGTACTTC.

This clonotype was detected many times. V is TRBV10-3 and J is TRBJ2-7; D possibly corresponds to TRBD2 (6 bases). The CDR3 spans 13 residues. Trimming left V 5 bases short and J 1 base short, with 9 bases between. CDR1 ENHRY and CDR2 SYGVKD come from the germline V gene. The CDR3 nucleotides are TGTGCCATCAGTCCTCGGGAGTCCTACGAGCAGTACTTC. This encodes CAISPRESYEQYF.

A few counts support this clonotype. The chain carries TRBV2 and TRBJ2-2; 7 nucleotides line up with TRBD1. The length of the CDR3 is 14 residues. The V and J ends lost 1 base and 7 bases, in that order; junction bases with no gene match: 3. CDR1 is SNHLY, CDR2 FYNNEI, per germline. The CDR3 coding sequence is TGTGCCAGCAGTGAAGAGGGGGCAATCGGGGAGCTGTTTTTT. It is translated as CASSEEGAIGELFF. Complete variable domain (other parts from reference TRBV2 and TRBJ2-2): EPEVTQTPSHQVTQMGQEVILRCVPISNHLYFYWYRQILGQKVEFLVSFYNNEISEKSEIFDDQFSVERPDGSNFTLKIRSTKLEDSAMYFCASSEEGAIGELFFGEGSRLTVL.

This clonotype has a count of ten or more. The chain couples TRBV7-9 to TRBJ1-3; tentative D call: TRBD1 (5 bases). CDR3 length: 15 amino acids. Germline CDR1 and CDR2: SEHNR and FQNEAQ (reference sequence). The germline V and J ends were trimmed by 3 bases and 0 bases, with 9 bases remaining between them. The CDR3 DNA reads TGTGCCAGCAGCTTGGGAGACAGCTCTGGAAACACCATATATTTT. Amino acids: CASSLGDSSGNTIYF.

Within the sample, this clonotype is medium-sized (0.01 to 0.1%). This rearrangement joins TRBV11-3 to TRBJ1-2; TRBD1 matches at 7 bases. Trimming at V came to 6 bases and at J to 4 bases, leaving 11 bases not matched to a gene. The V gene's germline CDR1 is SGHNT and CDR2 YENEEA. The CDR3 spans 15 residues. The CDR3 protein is CASSQTGQRTYGYTF. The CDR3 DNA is TGTGCCAGCAGTCAGACGGGACAGCGGACCTATGGCTACACCTTC.

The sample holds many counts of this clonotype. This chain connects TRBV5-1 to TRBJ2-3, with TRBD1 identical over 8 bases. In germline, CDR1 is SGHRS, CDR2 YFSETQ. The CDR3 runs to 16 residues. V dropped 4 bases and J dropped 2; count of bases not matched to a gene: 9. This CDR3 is CASSAGQGIVTDTQYF. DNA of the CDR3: TGCGCCAGCAGCGCCGGACAGGGCATTGTCACAGATACGCAGTATTTT.

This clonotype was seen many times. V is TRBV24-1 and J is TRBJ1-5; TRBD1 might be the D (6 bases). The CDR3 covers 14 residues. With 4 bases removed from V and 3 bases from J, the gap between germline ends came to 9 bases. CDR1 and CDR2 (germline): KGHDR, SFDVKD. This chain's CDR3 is CATSDGQLNQPQHF. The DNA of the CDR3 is TGTGCCACCAGTGACGGACAGCTCAATCAGCCCCAGCATTTT.

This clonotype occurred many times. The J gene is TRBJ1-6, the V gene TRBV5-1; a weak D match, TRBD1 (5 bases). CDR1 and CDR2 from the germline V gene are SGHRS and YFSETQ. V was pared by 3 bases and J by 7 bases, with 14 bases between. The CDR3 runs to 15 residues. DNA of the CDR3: TGCGCCAGCAGCTCCTCCGGGACTATGAATTCACCCCTCCACTTT. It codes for CASSSSGTMNSPLHF. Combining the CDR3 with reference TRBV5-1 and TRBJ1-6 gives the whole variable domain KAGVTQTPRYLIKTRGQQVTLSCSPISGHRSVSWYQQTPGQGLQFLFEYFSETQRNKGNFPGRFSGRQFSNSRSEMNVSTLELGDSALYLCASSSSGTMNSPLHFGNGTRLTVT.

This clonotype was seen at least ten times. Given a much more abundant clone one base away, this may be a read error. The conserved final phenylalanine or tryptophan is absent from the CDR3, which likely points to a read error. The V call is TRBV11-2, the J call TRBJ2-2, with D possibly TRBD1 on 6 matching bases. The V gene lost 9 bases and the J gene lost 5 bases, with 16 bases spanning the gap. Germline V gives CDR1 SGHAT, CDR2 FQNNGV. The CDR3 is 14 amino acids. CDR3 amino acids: CASSQGTETGELFL. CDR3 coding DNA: TGTGCCAGTAGCCAGGGGACGGAAACCGGGGAGCTGTTTCTT.

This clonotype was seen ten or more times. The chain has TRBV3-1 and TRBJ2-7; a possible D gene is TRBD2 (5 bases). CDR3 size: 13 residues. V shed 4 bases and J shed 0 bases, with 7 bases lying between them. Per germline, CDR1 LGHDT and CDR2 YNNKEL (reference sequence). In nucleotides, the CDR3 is TGTGCCAGCAGCCGGGGAGACTCCTACGAGCAGTACTTC. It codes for CASSRGDSYEQYF.

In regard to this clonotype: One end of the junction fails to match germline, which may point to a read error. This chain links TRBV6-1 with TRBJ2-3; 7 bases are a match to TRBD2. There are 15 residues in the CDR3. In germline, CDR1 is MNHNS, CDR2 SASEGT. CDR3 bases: TGTGCCAGCACCGTTAGGGGAGGGTACACATATACGCAGTATTTT. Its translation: CASTVRGGYTYTQYF.

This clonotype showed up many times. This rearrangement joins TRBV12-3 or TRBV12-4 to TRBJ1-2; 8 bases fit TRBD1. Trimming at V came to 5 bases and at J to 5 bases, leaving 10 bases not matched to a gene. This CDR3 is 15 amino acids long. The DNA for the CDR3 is TGTGCCAGCAGTACCCCTGGACAGGGCCGGTATGGCTACACCTTC. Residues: CASSTPGQGRYGYTF.